This entry concerns a single T cell receptor beta chain. Its binding antigen is unknown. Base qualities are not provided; no much larger clone lies one nucleotide away. The data were obtained in a study of T cells in Graves' hyperthyroidism and ophthalmopathy (dated by TCRdb to the late 2010s). The study in broad terms: Peripheral blood was sampled at the time of initial diagnosis, prior to any treatment. Whether ophthalmopathy could be predicted prospectively was tested in an independent validation cohort made up of 18 to 20 hyperthyroidism patients plus 17 patients who later progressed to ophthalmopathy. Once sampling was done, hyperthyroidism patients were given methimazole at a starting dose of 30 mg daily, whereas ophthalmopathy patients were given high-dose intravenous methylprednisolone. The study also compared thyroid tissue and blood T-cell repertoires from a handful of Graves' hyperthyroidism patients. TCR V-J signatures able to tell the groups apart were searched for in a discovery cohort of 100 or so patients, of whom more than 40 had Graves' ophthalmopathy and 57 had stable Graves' hyperthyroidism. The paper reports TCR Vbeta CDR3 sequencing of some 140 peripheral blood samples: around 45 ophthalmopathy, under 80 hyperthyroidism and 17 progressor patients. The 100 or so discovery patients were randomly split 7:3 into training and test sets. Results the study describes overall, beyond this receptor: Blood samples also contained most of the expanded thyroid clonotypes (frequency above 0.001), which suggests that blood repertoires may reflect thyroid immune responses. During validation, the model predicted progression to ophthalmopathy a median of approximately 7 months ahead of onset, with approximately 71% sensitivity and around 73% specificity. Sample size was not statistically predetermined, and investigators were not blinded to group allocation. In cross-validation, a model built on a 13 V-J signature told ophthalmopathy apart from stable hyperthyroidism with approximately 90% sensitivity and about 81% specificity, and in testing the same model reached 80%/75%.

Amplification of TCR beta CDR3 regions was carried out from RNA transcripts. A first-round RT-PCR of the TCR CDR3 used the HTBI primer set with the Qiagen OneStep RT-PCR kit. A second multiplex PCR round built the libraries, followed by size selection and purification. Libraries were sequenced paired-end with 100 bp reads on an Illumina HiSeq2000. The source study handled its data this way. Raw data were processed with SOAPnuke, discarding reads with adapters, uncalled bases, mean Phred below 15, or no exact constant-primer or identifier match. High-quality paired reads were merged using COPE v1.2.5, and each unique nucleotide sequence was defined as a clonotype. Clonotypes were aligned to IMGT TRBV, TRBD and TRBJ reference segments using MiTCR v1.1. Only V-J combinations with frequency above 0.0001, covering 98% to 99.2% of repertoires, were analysed. A TCS score was defined as the ratio of F50 (clonal expansion) to E x V (chaos), with BLOSUM62-based TCRdist applied between CDR3 peptides within each V-J. Welch's t-statistics and random forest reduced roughly 500 V-J features to 13, which were used in a naive Bayes classifier (R e1071). Starting from the raw public reads, TCRdb applied fastp trimming at Q25, assembled clones with MiXCR and retained in-frame beta chains. Each entry is one CDR3 protein sequence, shown with its most common DNA and genes. V and J calls and clone size were set by TCRdb, not the authors. The sample contains about 500,000 distinct CDR3 sequences, around 16% of them found a single time. The ten most abundant clones make up 29% of the sample.

Trimming takes 1 base from V and 5 bases from J, and the germline ends sit 17 bases apart. CDR1 and CDR2 are drawn from the germline V gene: SGHTA, FQGNSA. The CDR3 contains 17 residues, cysteine and phenylalanine counted. Here the CDR3 DNA is all that survives: 51 bases in frame from base 1. Ophthalmopathy patients had moderately to severely active disease, Clinical Activity Score of at least 3, NOSPECS grade of at least 4, and duration under 3 months. Any patient with an uncontrolled infection, another autoimmune disease, pregnancy or lactation was excluded. Diagnoses relied on clinical symptoms, serum thyroxine and TRAb, thyroid ultrasound and orbital computed tomography. Ficoll-Paque density gradient centrifugation was used to isolate PBMCs from about 9 ml of fresh peripheral blood. Trizol reagent was used to extract total RNA, and RNA quality was then checked on an Agilent 2100 Bioanalyzer.

The chain links TRBV7-2 with TRBJ1-4; TRBD1 is possibly the D segment (5 matching bases). This sequence originates from a woman aged 25 to 45 with Graves' ophthalmopathy. The specimen sequenced was blood. The nucleotide sequence is given as TGTGCCAGCAGCTTAGTCCTCCGTGGGGGGGTGAATGAAAAACTGTTTTTT. Protein translation: CASSLVLRGGVNEKLFF.